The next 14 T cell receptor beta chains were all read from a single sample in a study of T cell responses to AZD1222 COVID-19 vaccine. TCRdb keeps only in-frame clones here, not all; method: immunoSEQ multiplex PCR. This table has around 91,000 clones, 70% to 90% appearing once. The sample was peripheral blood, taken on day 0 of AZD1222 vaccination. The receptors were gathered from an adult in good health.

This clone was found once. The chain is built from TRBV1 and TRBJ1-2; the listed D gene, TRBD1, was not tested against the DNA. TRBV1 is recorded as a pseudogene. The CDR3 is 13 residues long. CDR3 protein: CTSSRRHVCGYTF. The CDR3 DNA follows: TGCACCAGCAGTCGACGACATGTCTGCGGCTACACCTTC.

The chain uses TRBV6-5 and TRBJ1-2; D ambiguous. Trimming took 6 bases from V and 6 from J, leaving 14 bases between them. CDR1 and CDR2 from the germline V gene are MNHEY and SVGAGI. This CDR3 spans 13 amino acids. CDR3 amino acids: CASSSSRVHGYTF. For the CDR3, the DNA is TGTGCCAGCAGCTCCTCCCGGGTACATGGCTACACCTTC.

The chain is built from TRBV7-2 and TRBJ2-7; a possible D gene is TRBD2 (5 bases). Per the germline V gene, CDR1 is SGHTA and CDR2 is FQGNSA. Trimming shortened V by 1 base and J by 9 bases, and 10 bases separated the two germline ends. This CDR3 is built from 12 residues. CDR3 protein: CASSLEPAGQYF. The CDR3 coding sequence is TGTGCCAGCAGCTTAGAACCGGCGGGGCAGTACTTC.

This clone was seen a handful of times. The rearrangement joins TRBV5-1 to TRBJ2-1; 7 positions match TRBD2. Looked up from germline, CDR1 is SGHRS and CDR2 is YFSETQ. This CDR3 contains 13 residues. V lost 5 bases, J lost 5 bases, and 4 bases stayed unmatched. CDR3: CASRRGIDNEQFF. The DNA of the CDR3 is TGCGCCAGCAGGCGGGGGATCGACAATGAGCAGTTCTTC.

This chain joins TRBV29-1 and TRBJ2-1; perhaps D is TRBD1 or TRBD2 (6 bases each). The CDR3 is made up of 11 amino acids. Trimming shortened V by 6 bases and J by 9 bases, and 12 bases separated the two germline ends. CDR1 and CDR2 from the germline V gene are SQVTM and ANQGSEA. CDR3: CSVRDTPEQFF. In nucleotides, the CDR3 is TGCAGCGTGCGGGACACCCCTGAGCAGTTCTTC.

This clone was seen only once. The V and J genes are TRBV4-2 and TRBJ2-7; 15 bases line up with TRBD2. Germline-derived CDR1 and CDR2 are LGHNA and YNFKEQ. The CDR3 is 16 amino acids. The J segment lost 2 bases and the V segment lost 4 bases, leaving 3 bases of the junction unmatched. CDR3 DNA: TGTGCCAGCAGCCGCGGACTAGCGGGAGGGACCTACGAGCAGTACTTC. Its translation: CASSRGLAGGTYEQYF.

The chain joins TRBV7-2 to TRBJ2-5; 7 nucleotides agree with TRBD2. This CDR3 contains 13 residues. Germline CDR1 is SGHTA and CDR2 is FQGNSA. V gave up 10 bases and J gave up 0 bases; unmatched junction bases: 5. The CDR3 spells CATAGGYQETQYF. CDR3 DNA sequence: TGTGCCACCGCCGGGGGGTACCAAGAGACCCAGTACTTC.

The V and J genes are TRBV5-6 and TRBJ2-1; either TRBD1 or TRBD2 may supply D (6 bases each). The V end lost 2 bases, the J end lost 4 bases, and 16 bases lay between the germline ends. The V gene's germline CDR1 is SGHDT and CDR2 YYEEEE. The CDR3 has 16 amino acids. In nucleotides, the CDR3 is TGTGCCAGCAGCTTCCGGGGGCCCTTGGTGTACAATGAGCAGTTCTTC. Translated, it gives CASSFRGPLVYNEQFF.

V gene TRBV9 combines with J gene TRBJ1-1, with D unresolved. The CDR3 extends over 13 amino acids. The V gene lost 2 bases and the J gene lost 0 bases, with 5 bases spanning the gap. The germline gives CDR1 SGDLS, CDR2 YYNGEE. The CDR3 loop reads CASSVMMNTEAFF. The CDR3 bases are TGTGCCAGCAGCGTGATGATGAACACTGAAGCTTTCTTT. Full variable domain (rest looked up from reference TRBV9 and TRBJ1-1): DSGVTQTPKHLITATGQRVTLRCSPRSGDLSVYWYQQSLDQGLQFLIQYYNGEERAKGNILERFSAQQFPDLHSELNLSSLELGDSALYFCASSVMMNTEAFFGQGTRLTVV.

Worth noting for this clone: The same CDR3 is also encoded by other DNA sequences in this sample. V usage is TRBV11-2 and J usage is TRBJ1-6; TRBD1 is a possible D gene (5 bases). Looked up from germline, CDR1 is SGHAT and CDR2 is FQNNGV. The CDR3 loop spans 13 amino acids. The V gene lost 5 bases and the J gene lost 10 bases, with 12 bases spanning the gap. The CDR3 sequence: CASSLGQGSPLHF. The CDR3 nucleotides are TGTGCCAGCAGCCTGGGGCAGGGATCACCCCTCCACTTT.

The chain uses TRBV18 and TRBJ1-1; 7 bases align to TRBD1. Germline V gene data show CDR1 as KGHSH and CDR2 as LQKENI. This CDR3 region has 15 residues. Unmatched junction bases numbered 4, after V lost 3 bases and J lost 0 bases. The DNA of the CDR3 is TGTGCCAGCTCACCGGGACAGACCCTGAACACTGAAGCTTTCTTT. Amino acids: CASSPGQTLNTEAFF.

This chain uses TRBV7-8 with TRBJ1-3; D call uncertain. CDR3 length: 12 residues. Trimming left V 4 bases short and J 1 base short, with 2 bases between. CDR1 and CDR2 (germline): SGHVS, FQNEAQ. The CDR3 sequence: CASSYSGNTIYF. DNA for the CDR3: TGTGCCAGCAGCTATTCTGGAAACACCATATATTTT. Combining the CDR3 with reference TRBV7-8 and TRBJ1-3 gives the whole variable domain GAGVSQSPRYKVAKRGQDVALRCDPISGHVSLFWYQQALGQGPEFLTYFQNEAQLDKSGLPSDRFFAERPEGSVSTLKIQRTQQEDSAVYLCASSYSGNTIYFGEGSWLTVV.

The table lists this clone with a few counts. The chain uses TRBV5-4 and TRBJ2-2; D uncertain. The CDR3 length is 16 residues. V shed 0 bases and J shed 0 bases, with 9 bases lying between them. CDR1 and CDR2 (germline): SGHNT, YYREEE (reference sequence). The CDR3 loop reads CASSLGSPSNTGELFF. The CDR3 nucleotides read TGTGCCAGCAGCTTGGGCAGCCCCTCGAACACCGGGGAGCTGTTTTTT.

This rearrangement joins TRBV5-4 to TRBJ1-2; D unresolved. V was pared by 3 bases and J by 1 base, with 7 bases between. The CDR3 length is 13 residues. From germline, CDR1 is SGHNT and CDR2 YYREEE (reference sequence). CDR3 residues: CASSSQVNYGYTF. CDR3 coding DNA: TGTGCCAGCAGCTCTCAAGTTAACTATGGCTACACCTTC.